The subject of this entry is one T cell receptor (beta chain). The antigen remains undetermined. PCR employed 60 Vbeta and 13 Jbeta primers. Assay: immunoSEQ multiplex PCR; the TCRdb copy retains only in-frame clones and omits some. Here the sample spans 150,000 to 200,000 clones, over 60% being singletons. Germline V gene data show CDR1 as SGDLS and CDR2 as YYNGEE. The CDR3 contains 16 residues. Trimming at V came to 4 bases and at J to 0 bases, leaving 3 bases not matched to a gene. This entry belongs to a study of cytomegalovirus exposure and HLA in healthy donors. Looking at the study overall: Unique TCR beta sequences numbering some 120 million came from around 180 million T cells in an earlier analysis. The study's findings and limits: In a later analysis, most CMV-associated TCR beta chains appeared HLA-restricted.

The sample taken for sequencing was PBMCs. This rearrangement joins TRBV9 to TRBJ2-3; 12 nucleotides agree with TRBD2. The TCR comes from a male donor in good health and CMV-seronegative. The CDR3 loop is CASSPGTSGSTDTQYF. The CDR3 region has the DNA TGTGCCAGCAGCCCCGGGACTAGCGGGAGCACAGATACGCAGTATTTT.